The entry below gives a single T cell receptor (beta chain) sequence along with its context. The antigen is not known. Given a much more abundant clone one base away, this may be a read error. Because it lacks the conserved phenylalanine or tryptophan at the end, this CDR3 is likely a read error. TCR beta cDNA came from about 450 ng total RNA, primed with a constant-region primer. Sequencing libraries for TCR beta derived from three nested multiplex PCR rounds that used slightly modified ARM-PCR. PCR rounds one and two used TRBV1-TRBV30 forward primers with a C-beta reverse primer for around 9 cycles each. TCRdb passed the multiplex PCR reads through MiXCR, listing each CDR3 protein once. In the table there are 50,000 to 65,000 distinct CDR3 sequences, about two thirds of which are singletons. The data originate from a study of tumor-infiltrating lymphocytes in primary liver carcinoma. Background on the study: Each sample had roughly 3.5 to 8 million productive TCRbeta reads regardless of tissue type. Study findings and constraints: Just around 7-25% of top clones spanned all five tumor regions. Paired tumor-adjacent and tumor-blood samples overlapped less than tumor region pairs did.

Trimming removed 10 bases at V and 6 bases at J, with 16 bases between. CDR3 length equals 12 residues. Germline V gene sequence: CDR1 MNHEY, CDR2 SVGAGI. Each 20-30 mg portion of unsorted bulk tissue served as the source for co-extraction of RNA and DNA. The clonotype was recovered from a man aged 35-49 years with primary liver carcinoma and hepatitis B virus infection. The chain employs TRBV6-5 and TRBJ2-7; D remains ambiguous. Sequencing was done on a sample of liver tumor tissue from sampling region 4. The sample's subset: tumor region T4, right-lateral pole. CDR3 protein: CATQDGRSEQYL. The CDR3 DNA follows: TGTGCCACCCAGGACGGACGGAGCGAGCAGTACCTC.